Each of the 19 T cell receptor beta chains below was sequenced from the same sample in a study of cytomegalovirus exposure and HLA in healthy donors. The study ran its PCR with 60 Vbeta and 13 Jbeta primers. The protocol was immunoSEQ multiplex PCR, while the TCRdb copy is restricted to in-frame clones and leaves out a portion. Among about 160,000 clones, 79% were seen once, and the ten largest hold under 2.5%. The specimen sequenced was PBMCs. All receptors derive from a man in his forties or fifties in good health and CMV-seronegative.

About this clone: Other DNA sequences of this sample code for an identical CDR3. V usage is TRBV7-9 and J usage is TRBJ2-7; TRBD2 agrees at 8 bases. The V gene end was trimmed by 1 base and the J gene end by 4 bases; junction bases not matched to a gene: 0. The germline gives CDR1 SEHNR, CDR2 FQNEAQ (reference sequence). This CDR3 contains 13 residues. CDR3 residues: CASSLGGRYEQYF. Written as DNA, the CDR3 is TGTGCCAGCAGCTTAGGCGGGAGGTACGAGCAGTACTTC.

The chain carries TRBV5-4 and TRBJ2-1; D gene unclear. The V gene lost 4 bases and the J gene lost 8 bases, with 10 bases spanning the gap. This CDR3 region has 12 residues. Germline CDR1 and CDR2: SGHNT and YYREEE (reference sequence). CDR3 in amino acids: CASSPVSDEQFF. The CDR3 nucleotides read TGTGCCAGCAGCCCGGTCTCCGATGAGCAGTTCTTC.

The chain uses TRBV10-3 and TRBJ2-2; perhaps TRBD2 as D (6 bases). The CDR3 runs to 15 residues. CDR1 and CDR2 (germline): ENHRY, SYGVKD. Trimming shortened V by 8 bases and J by 7 bases, and 20 bases separated the two germline ends. The CDR3 loop is CAIGLGQGGSGELFF. The CDR3 DNA reads as TGTGCCATCGGCCTCGGGCAGGGAGGTAGCGGGGAGCTGTTTTTT.

CDR3 in DNA: TGTGCCAGCAGTTTCTGGGGACAGGGTAAGGTCGAGCAGTACTTC. This gives the protein CASSFWGQGKVEQYF. This chain connects TRBV27 to TRBJ2-7, with 9 bases lining up with TRBD1. The CDR3 sequence is 15 residues long. CDR1 is MNHEY and CDR2 is SMNVEV in the germline V gene (reference sequence). Germline trimming cut 3 bases from V and 6 bases from J; bases unmatched to any gene: 9.

The chain has TRBV27 and TRBJ2-1; 7 bases map to TRBD1. The V gene end was trimmed by 4 bases and the J gene end by 7 bases; junction bases not matched to a gene: 7. Germline V gene data show CDR1 as MNHEY and CDR2 as SMNVEV (reference sequence). CDR3 length: 14 residues. CDR3 nucleotides: TGTGCCAGCAGTTGGACAGGCCTACAGAATGAGCAGTTCTTC. Protein: CASSWTGLQNEQFF.

The V and J genes are TRBV7-2 and TRBJ1-2, with D tentatively TRBD1 (6 bases). This CDR3 comprises 16 residues. The V end was cut by 1 base, the J end by 6 bases, with 18 bases between. Germline V CDR1 and CDR2: SGHTA, FQGNSA. In DNA, the CDR3 is TGTGCCAGCAGCTTAGTTTCAGGGGTAAACCGGGATGGCTACACCTTC. It encodes CASSLVSGVNRDGYTF. The full variable domain, completed using reference TRBV7-2 and TRBJ1-2, is GAGVSQSPSNKVTEKGKDVELRCDPISGHTALYWYRQSLGQGLEFLIYFQGNSAPDKSGLPSDRFSAERTGGSVSTLTIQRTQQEDSAVYLCASSLVSGVNRDGYTFGSGTRLTVV.

This clone was observed a single time. This chain connects TRBV27 to TRBJ2-1; 7 nucleotides line up with TRBD2. Germline-derived CDR1 and CDR2 are MNHEY and SMNVEV (reference sequence). V gave up 6 bases and J gave up 5 bases; unmatched junction bases: 16. The CDR3 is made up of 17 amino acids. The CDR3 spells CASSLWGSGGRHNEQFF. CDR3 nucleotides: TGTGCCAGCAGCCTTTGGGGGTCGGGAGGTAGACACAATGAGCAGTTCTTC.

V and J are TRBV14 and TRBJ1-2, with TRBD1 as a possible D gene (6 bases). This CDR3 spans 14 amino acids. Germline V gene lookup returns CDR1 SGHDN and CDR2 FVKESK. Trimming took off 6 bases at V and 11 bases at J, with 22 bases between the two ends. The CDR3 reads CASSLSQGFISYTF. CDR3 DNA sequence: TGTGCCAGCAGTCTTTCGCAGGGGTTTATCTCGTACACCTTC.

This chain links TRBV11-3 with TRBJ2-3; tentatively, D is TRBD2 (5 bases). In germline, CDR1 is SGHNT, CDR2 YENEEA. The ends were cut back, 4 bases at V and 6 bases at J, with 14 bases in the middle. The CDR3 runs to 14 residues. The CDR3 DNA reads TGTGCCAGCAGCTCCGGGGTCGTTGCCGATACGCAGTATTTT. This sequence encodes CASSSGVVADTQYF.

This clone was found a few times. The rearrangement joins TRBV19 to TRBJ1-5; D not resolved. V dropped 1 base and J dropped 11 bases, with 6 bases sitting between them. The CDR3 sequence is 11 residues long. Germline V gene data show CDR1 as LNHDA and CDR2 as SQIVND (reference sequence). The CDR3 here is CASSIGRAQHF. CDR3 nucleotide sequence: TGTGCCAGTAGTATAGGGCGGGCCCAGCATTTT. The variable domain in full, completed from reference TRBV19 and TRBJ1-5, reads DGGITQSPKYLFRKEGQNVTLSCEQNLNHDAMYWYRQDPGQGLRLIYYSQIVNDFQKGDIAEGYSVSREKKESFPLTVTSAQKNPTAFYLCASSIGRAQHFGDGTRLSIL.

This chain connects TRBV2 to TRBJ2-7, with 8 bases fitting TRBD2. Germline-derived CDR1 and CDR2 are SNHLY and FYNNEI. CDR3 length equals 14 residues. V lost 9 bases and J lost 5; bases outside the gene matches: 12. The CDR3 bases are TGTGCCAGTGACCTACTAGCGGAAGTGAACGAGCAGTACTTC. This encodes CASDLLAEVNEQYF.

This clone was counted a single time. This chain joins TRBV7-2 and TRBJ2-5; maybe TRBD1 (7 bases). This CDR3 region has 13 residues. The germline V gene has CDR1 SGHTA and CDR2 FQGNSA. The V and J ends lost 4 bases and 5 bases respectively, with 11 bases between them. The CDR3 protein is CASSWRGPETQYF. The CDR3 DNA sequence: TGTGCCAGCAGCTGGAGGGGGCCCGAGACCCAGTACTTC.

This chain links TRBV4-1 with TRBJ2-7, with 9 bases that match TRBD2. CDR3 length: 18 residues. Germline CDR1 is MGHRA and CDR2 is YSYEKL. J gave up 2 bases and V 0 bases, and 11 bases lay outside the gene matches. The CDR3 loop is CASSQDISAGGITYEQYF. DNA for the CDR3: TGCGCCAGCAGCCAAGATATATCCGCGGGAGGGATTACCTACGAGCAGTACTTC.

The chain uses TRBV7-8 and TRBJ2-1; TRBD2 agrees at 13 bases. V lost 5 bases, J lost 12 bases, and 10 bases stayed unmatched. CDR1 and CDR2 from the germline V gene are SGHVS and FQNEAQ. CDR3 length: 15 amino acids. The CDR3 nucleotides are TGTGCCAGCAGCAGCGGGGGACTAGCGGGAACGGGGCAGTTCTTC. Amino acids: CASSSGGLAGTGQFF.

The chain joins TRBV2 to TRBJ2-5; TRBD1 is a possible D gene (6 bases). Germline lookup yields CDR1 SNHLY and CDR2 FYNNEI. V lost 4 bases to trimming and J lost 5 bases, with 11 bases between them. The CDR3 runs 13 residues. The CDR3 here is CASSVQGWETQYF. CDR3 in DNA: TGTGCCAGCAGTGTACAGGGATGGGAGACCCAGTACTTC. The whole variable domain, remainder taken from reference TRBV2 and TRBJ2-5, is EPEVTQTPSHQVTQMGQEVILRCVPISNHLYFYWYRQILGQKVEFLVSFYNNEISEKSEIFDDQFSVERPDGSNFTLKIRSTKLEDSAMYFCASSVQGWETQYFGPGTRLLVL.

This rearrangement joins TRBV6-1 to TRBJ2-7; 8 bases agree with TRBD2. The CDR3 runs to 15 residues. V lost 2 bases to trimming and J lost 9 bases; unmatched junction nucleotides: 12. Germline lookup yields CDR1 MNHNS and CDR2 SASEGT. The DNA of the CDR3 is TGTGCCAGCAGTGAACGGGGGGGGGCCTACGCGGGGCAGTACTTC. Translation: CASSERGGAYAGQYF.

This clone came up once. V usage is TRBV28 and J usage is TRBJ2-5; D uncertain. The J call is in doubt because the DNA end fits TRBJ2-7 better. CDR3 length: 15 amino acids. Germline CDR1 MDHEN, CDR2 SYDVKM. In nucleotides, the CDR3 is TGTGCCAGCAGTTTTGAGGCCGAACGGTTCTACGAGCAGTACTTC. It yields the protein CASSFEAERFYEQYF.

The chain's CDR3 is CASSSGRTDGYYGYTF. CDR3 coding DNA: TGTGCCAGCAGCTCGGGCCGGACTGACGGTTACTATGGCTACACCTTC. The chain joins TRBV7-8 to TRBJ1-2; D remains ambiguous. V was cut by 4 bases and J by 3 bases, with 18 bases left in between. Germline CDR1 is SGHVS and CDR2 is FQNEAQ. This CDR3 is built from 16 residues.

The gene calls are TRBV5-1 and TRBJ2-1; D unresolved. Germline CDR1 is SGHRS and CDR2 is YFSETQ. This CDR3 has 14 residues. V was clipped by 1 base and J by 8 bases, with 13 bases between them. The CDR3 DNA sequence: TGCGCCAGCAGCTTGAACCTAGACCCGGATGAGCAGTTCTTC. Translating gives CASSLNLDPDEQFF.